This T cell receptor (beta chain) was sequenced for a study of multiple sclerosis patients with progressive multifocal leukoencephalopathy. Study-wide results and caveats: Expanded clones at PML onset predated and persisted through natalizumab therapy.

This was a survey-level run. Each PCR contained spiked synthetic TR CDR3 controls spanning every V-J pairing. Sequencing was performed with immunoSEQ multiplex PCR; in TCRdb, only in-frame clones are kept and a portion is missing. The sample contains roughly 32,000 clones, about 87% of which appear only once. The CDR3 covers 15 residues. Trimming shortened V by 4 bases and J by 7 bases, and 17 bases separated the two germline ends. CDR1 is LNHNV, CDR2 YYDKDF, per germline (reference sequence). This clone was counted a single time. Antigen unknown. Time point of the sample: time of PML onset. Natalizumab-treated patients developed PML between roughly 16 and 60 months into natalizumab therapy.

The sample here was PBMCs, taken from a patient treated with natalizumab. The chain links TRBV15 to TRBJ1-5; D might be TRBD1 (5 bases). The clonotype originates from a woman between 40 and 55 years old with progressive multifocal leukoencephalopathy. The CDR3 here is CATSKTGAGFQPQHF. CDR3 sequence (DNA): TGTGCCACCAGCAAGACCGGGGCAGGGTTCCAGCCCCAGCATTTT.